This paragraph reports one TCR beta chain. Enrollment of patients from Seattle took place during active infection, with longitudinal follow-up. This sample is part of a study of blood T cell repertoires in COVID-19. Study overall: The United States, Italy and Spain supplied acute and convalescent COVID-19 samples. T cells, B-cell-depleted T cells, or PBMCs supplied cDNA or gDNA.

In the original workflow: Reference gene primer amplification yielded estimated nucleated cell counts. The data were produced by immunoSEQ multiplex PCR, yet TCRdb's version contains in-frame clones alone and is incomplete. Clone size and V and J calls were adopted from that table, with D and trimming inferred from the DNA. The data hold about 95,000 clones, with about 89% observed a single time. The sample comprised peripheral blood. The origin of this receptor is a man in his 60s with COVID-19, enrolled during active disease.

DNA of the CDR3: TGTGCCACCAAACTCCGGGAAGAGACTGAAGCTTTCTTT. It is translated as CATKLREETEAFF. The V and J genes are TRBV24-1 and TRBJ1-1; D is uncertain. Per germline, CDR1 KGHDR and CDR2 SFDVKD. There are 13 residues in the CDR3. Trimming cost V 8 bases and J 5 bases, with 14 bases left between them.